This T cell receptor (beta chain) was identified in a study of beta chain features in type 1 diabetes (dated by TCRdb to about 2018). A note on the overall study: Patients and healthy donors did not differ in mean age, gender distribution, total cell number or subset yield. Across all samples, about 110 million sorted cells were examined, and cell number per subset correlated strongly with RNA yield. In the study, recently diagnosed type 1 diabetes patients and matched healthy donors were compared on the TCRB repertoires of their sorted circulating CD4+ T cell subsets. Regulatory and stem cell-like memory subsets were obtained from only 8 patients and roughly 8 healthy donors, while naive and central memory subsets were obtained from all 30 or so donors.

From each donor, a single peripheral blood sample of about 100 mL on average was drawn into heparinised tubes. Naive, central memory, regulatory and stem cell-like memory CD4+ T cells were sorted on a BD FACSAria II using a panel including CD45RO, CCR7, CD25, CD127, CD95 and CD27. All sorted populations exceeded 98% purity. PBMCs were separated immediately by Lymphoprep density gradient centrifugation and were stained directly, without being cultured. So that batch effects would be minimized, each experiment stained and sorted samples in pairs, pairing one healthy donor with one patient. Comment on this clone: The antigen this receptor binds is unknown. No per-base quality is available; no much larger clone lies one base away.

All of the isolated RNA was reverse transcribed with the High Capacity cDNA Reverse Transcription Kit, so expressed TCRB transcripts were sequenced. Deep immunoSEQ sequencing was applied to naive, central memory and regulatory T cell samples, giving an average of about 3.8 million total reads per sample. Sorted cells were lysed in RLT buffer and RNA was extracted with DNase-treated RNeasy Micro or Mini kits, depending on cell number. Each cell subset was processed on its own to prevent cross-contamination, while patient and healthy donor samples were processed together. The immunoSEQ multiplex PCR was used to amplify TCRB sequences from cDNA, generating 87-bp fragments that spanned the CDR3 region. Sequencing of the amplicons was performed on the Illumina HiSeq platform. Regarding the original processing steps: Synthetic template baselines were used to correct PCR bias computationally, reads within Hamming distance 2 were collapsed together, and singletons that could not be merged were discarded. Reads were aligned to IMGT to assign V, D and J genes, CDR3 length, and insertions or deletions at six rearrangement sites. Within each subset, clonotype counts were normalized to the number of sorted cells before true diversity and Gini coefficients were calculated with the tcR R package. The overlap coefficient, calculated on TCRB nucleotide sequences, was used to measure repertoire sharing. Out-of-frame TCRB sequences from naive cells were analyzed to stand in for the pre-selection repertoire. As stored in TCRdb, this immuneACCESS dataset retains in-frame rearrangements with V and J assigned. A fraction of the clones does not appear; measured against another copy, unresolved V genes explain less than half of the discrepancy, and the remainder lacks a known reason. V, J and clone size derive from that table, while D and trimming were established from the DNA sequence. The sample table contains more than 350,000 clones; only one count was recorded for about 10% of them. About 0.045% of the sample is held by the ten biggest clonotypes.

Broad study findings and their caveats: Because cDNA rather than genomic DNA was sequenced, highly expressing activated cells could have been over-represented, although no difference in activation and CD3 levels was found between groups. A moderate but significant shortening of TCRB CDR3 length was observed in type 1 diabetes patients in all four CD4+ subsets. Naive, central memory and regulatory TCRB repertoires appeared to be more similar among patients than among healthy donors. HLA sub-analyses involved small numbers of individuals, so any influence of HLA type on TCRB rearrangement remained unresolved. Shorter templates might be favored by PCR, yet because patient and control samples were amplified and corrected together, any such skew would affect both groups equally. Patients with type 1 diabetes made fewer insertions and deleted more nucleotides at VDJ recombination sites, implying thymic rearrangement abnormalities.

The sample consisted of naive CD4+ T cells from blood. In light of the paper, this sample's cell subset or site label describes: true naive CD4+ T cells. The sequence was obtained from a woman younger than 35 in good health.

The DNA sequence is given as TGCAGCGTTGACAGGGGGCCAGGTGGCTACACCTTC. Translated, it reads CSVDRGPGGYTF. The chain uses TRBV29-1 and TRBJ1-2; TRBD1 lines up with 8 middle nucleotides. V is cut back by 3 bases and J by 7 bases, with 4 bases in the junction unmatched. From the germline V gene, CDR1 is SQVTM and CDR2 is ANQGSEA. The CDR3 numbers 12 residues from cysteine through phenylalanine. Only CDR3 DNA remains: 36 bases, in frame from the first base.